This T cell receptor beta chain was retrieved from a study of metastatic and nonmetastatic thyroid tumors. Study-wide background: Malignant thyroid and benign thyroid patients provided blood and tumor or nodule tissue whose repertoires were compared.

Before thyroid surgery, none of the patients had received any treatment. Whole-study findings and limits: According to reports, the diversity of TCR beta was significantly higher in malignant thyroid tumors than in benign nodules, and this held in both blood and tumor samples.

With regard to this clone: Its specificity is unknown.

How the authors handled the data: A distant-metastasis classifier for papillary thyroid cancer was built using CDR3 differences across clinicopathological groups. TCRdb re-called the PCR reads with MiXCR. These V and J calls derive from TCRdb rather than the authors' analysis. In the table there are 16,000 or so clones, roughly 24% of which are singletons. This TCR was sampled from a female donor with papillary thyroid cancer or a benign thyroid nodule (not recorded which). Some clones in this sample may be carry-over from other donors' samples. The sample consisted of tumor tissue.

Written as DNA, the CDR3 is TGTGCCAGCAGTTTAGTGGGACTAGCGGGGAACAATGAGCAGTTCTTC. It codes for CASSLVGLAGNNEQFF. The chain is built from TRBV27 and TRBJ2-1; 13 nucleotides match TRBD2. Germline CDR1 and CDR2: MNHEY and SMNVEV (reference sequence). CDR3 length equals 16 residues. With 2 bases clipped from V and 5 bases from J, the junction kept 3 bases outside the gene matches.